This T cell receptor (beta chain) derives from a study of long-term antiretroviral therapy in people with HIV. Survey-level immunoSEQ v3.0 assays were run. Repertoires were generated with immunoSEQ multiplex PCR, while TCRdb's copy carries only in-frame clones and drops some. This table holds fewer than 30,000 clones, around 96% found once. This sequence was found in a young man with HIV. Sequenced here: unsorted PBMCs, sampled 5.3 years after starting antiretroviral therapy.

In nucleotides, the CDR3 is TGTGCCAGCACGCAGGGGTACTATGGCTACACCTTC. Protein: CASTQGYYGYTF. The chain uses TRBV2 and TRBJ1-2, with a weak D call TRBD1 (6 bases). The V gene's germline CDR1 is SNHLY and CDR2 FYNNEI. V was shortened by 7 bases and J by 3 bases, with 9 bases between the two germline ends. The CDR3 totals 12 residues.